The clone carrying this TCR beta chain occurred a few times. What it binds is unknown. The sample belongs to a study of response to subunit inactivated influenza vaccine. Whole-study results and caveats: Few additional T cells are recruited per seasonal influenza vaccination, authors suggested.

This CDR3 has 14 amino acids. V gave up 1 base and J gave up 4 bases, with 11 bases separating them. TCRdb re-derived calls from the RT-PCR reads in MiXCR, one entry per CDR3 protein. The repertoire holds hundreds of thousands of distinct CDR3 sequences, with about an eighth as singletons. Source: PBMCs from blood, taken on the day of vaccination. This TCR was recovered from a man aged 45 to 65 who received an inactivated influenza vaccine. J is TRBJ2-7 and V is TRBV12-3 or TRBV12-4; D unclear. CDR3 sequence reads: CASSLGIASYEQYF. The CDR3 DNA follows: TGTGCCAGCAGTTTAGGGATCGCCTCGTACGAGCAGTACTTC.